This TCR beta chain was obtained from a study of cytomegalovirus exposure and HLA in healthy donors. Study in general: About 79% of 300 to 450 genotyped donors fell in the Caucasian-associated ancestry cluster.

This clone was detected only a few times. This CDR3 is built from 17 residues. Germline CDR1 is SGHAT and CDR2 is FQNNGV. The ends were cut back, 5 bases at V and 0 bases at J, with 17 bases in the middle. The PCR was carried out with 60 Vbeta primers and 13 Jbeta primers. The data were produced by immunoSEQ multiplex PCR, yet TCRdb's version contains in-frame clones alone and is incomplete. The table records more than 90,000 clones, 69% of them present only once. The sequencing input was PBMCs. This receptor was obtained from a man aged 45-65 years in good health and CMV-seronegative. This chain connects TRBV11-2 to TRBJ2-1; TRBD1 is a possible D gene (6 bases). In DNA, the CDR3 is TGTGCCAGCAGCCGCGGTTATGGGGGCGGCTCCTACAATGAGCAGTTCTTC. It yields the protein CASSRGYGGGSYNEQFF.